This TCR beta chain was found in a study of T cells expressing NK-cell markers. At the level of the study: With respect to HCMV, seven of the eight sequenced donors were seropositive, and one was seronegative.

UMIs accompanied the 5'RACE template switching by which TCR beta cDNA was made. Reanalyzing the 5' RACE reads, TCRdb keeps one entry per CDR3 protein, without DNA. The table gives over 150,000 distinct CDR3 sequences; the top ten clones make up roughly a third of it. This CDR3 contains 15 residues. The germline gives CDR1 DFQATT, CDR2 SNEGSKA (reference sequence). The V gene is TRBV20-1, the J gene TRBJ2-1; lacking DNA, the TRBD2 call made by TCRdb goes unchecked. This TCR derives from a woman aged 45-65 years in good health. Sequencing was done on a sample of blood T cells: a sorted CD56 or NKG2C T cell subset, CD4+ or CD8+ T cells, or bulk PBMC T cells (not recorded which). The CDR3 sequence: CSATPEEFDQREQFF.